Presented here are 2 T cell receptor beta chains from one specimen sequenced in a study of T cell repertoires in cytomegalovirus infection (dated by TCRdb to about 2019). Their specific antigens are unknown. Reading the label with the study, this specimen's treatment or condition is: in vitro stimulation with specific CMV peptide epitopes to enrich CMV-specific T cells. Instrument on record: Illumina HiSeq 1500. Starting from the raw public reads, TCRdb applied fastp trimming at Q25, assembled clones with MiXCR and retained in-frame beta chains. Identical CDR3 protein sequences are pooled into one entry, listed with their most common genes and DNA. Counted in this sample were fewer than 200,000 distinct CDR3 sequences; roughly a fifth of them appeared once. The ten most abundant clones make up more than 25% of the sample. The material was CD8+ T cells from cultured PBMCs, obtained from culture after CMV antigen stimulation. The origin of the receptors is a human donor in good health (CMV status not recorded). Some clones in this sample may be carry-over from other donors' samples.

The CDR3 coding sequence is TGTGCCAGCAGCCCCAACCGGGACAGCTACTACAATGAGCAGTTCTTC. This codes for CASSPNRDSYYNEQFF. The V gene is TRBV7-9, the J gene TRBJ2-1; the match to TRBD1 covers 7 bases. The germline CDR1 and CDR2 sequences are SEHNR and FQNEAQ (reference sequence). The CDR3 consists of 16 residues. Trimming cost V 5 bases and J 3 bases; bases outside gene matches: 10.

This clonotype appeared a few times. J is TRBJ2-1 and V is TRBV7-8; D may correspond to TRBD1 or TRBD2 (5 bases each). With 5 bases removed from V and 15 bases from J, the gap between germline ends came to 20 bases. This CDR3 region has 13 residues. Germline CDR1 reads SGHVS; CDR2 reads FQNEAQ. CDR3 DNA sequence: TGTGCCAGCAGCCCGACGCAAGGGACCATCGGGTTCTTC. It codes for CASSPTQGTIGFF.